This T cell receptor (beta chain) originates from a study of shared clonotypes between healthy human individuals. Overall study context: Two female and three male donors aged 18 to 49 were enrolled. Whole-study results and caveats: A generally larger estimated richness was seen in naive subsets than in memory subsets.

For this clone: No antigen is known for it.

Genomic DNA from each subset was divided evenly over several immunoSEQ plates. The assay was immunoSEQ multiplex PCR, and TCRdb's table has in-frame clones only and misses some. This sample has approximately 400,000 clones, with roughly 96% found just once. This CDR3 comprises 13 residues. Trimming took off 4 bases at V and 4 bases at J, with 8 bases between the two ends. The V gene's germline CDR1 is SNHLY and CDR2 FYNNEI. The receptor was isolated from a man aged 25-45 years in good health. The rearrangement links TRBV2 to TRBJ2-1; D is unresolved. The sample taken for sequencing was memory CD8+ T cells sorted from blood. Subset indicated: CD45RO+ cells pooled with CCR7-negative TemRA cells. CDR3 residues: CASSVAQYNEQFF. The CDR3 DNA sequence: TGTGCCAGCAGTGTGGCGCAGTACAATGAGCAGTTCTTC.